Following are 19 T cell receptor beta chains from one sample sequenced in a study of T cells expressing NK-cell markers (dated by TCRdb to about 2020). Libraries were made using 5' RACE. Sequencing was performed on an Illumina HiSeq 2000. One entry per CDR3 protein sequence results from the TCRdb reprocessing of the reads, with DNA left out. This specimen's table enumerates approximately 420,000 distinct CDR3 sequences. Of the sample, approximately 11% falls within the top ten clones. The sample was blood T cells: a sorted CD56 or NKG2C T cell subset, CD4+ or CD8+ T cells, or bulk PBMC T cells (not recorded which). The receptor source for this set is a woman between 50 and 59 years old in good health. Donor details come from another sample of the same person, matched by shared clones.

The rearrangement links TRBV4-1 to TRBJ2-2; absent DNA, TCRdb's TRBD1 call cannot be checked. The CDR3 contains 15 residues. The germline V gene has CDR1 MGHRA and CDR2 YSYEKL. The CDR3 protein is CASSQPRGRTGELFF.

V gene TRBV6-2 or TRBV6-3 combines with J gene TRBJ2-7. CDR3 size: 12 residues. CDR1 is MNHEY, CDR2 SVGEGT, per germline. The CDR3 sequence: CASTQTTYEQYF.

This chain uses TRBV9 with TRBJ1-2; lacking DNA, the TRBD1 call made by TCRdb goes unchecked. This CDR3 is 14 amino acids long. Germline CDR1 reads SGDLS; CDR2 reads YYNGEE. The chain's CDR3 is CASSVEEGYYGYTF.

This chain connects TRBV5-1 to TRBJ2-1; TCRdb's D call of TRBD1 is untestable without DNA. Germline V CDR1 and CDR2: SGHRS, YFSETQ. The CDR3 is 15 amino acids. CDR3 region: CASLAGGRGFNEQFF.

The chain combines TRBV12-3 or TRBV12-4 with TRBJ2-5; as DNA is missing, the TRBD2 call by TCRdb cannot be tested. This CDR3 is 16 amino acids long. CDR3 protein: CASTTGLAGPSGTQYF.

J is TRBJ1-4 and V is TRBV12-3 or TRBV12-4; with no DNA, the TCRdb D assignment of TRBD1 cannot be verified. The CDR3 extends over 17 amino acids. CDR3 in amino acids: CASSLKGSPQGNEKLFF.

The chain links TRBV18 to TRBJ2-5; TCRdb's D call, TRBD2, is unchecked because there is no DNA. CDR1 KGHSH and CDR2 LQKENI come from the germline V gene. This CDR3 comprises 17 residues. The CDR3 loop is CASSPGLAASSGETQYF.

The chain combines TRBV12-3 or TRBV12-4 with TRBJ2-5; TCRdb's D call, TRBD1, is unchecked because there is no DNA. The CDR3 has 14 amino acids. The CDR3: CASSWGFYQETQYF.

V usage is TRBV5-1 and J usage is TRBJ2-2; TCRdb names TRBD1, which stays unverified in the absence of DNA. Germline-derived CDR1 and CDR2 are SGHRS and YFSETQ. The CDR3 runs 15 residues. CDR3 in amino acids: CASSWTGGNTGELFF.

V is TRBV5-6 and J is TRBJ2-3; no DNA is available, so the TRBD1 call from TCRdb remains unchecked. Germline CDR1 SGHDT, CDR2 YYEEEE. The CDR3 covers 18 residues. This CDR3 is CASSSWRGGPPSTDTQYF. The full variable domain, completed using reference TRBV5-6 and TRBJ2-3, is DAGVTQSPTHLIKTRGQQVTLRCSPKSGHDTVSWYQQALGQGPQFIFQYYEEEERQRGNFPDRFSGHQFPNYSSELNVNALLLGDSALYLCASSSWRGGPPSTDTQYFGPGTRLTVL.

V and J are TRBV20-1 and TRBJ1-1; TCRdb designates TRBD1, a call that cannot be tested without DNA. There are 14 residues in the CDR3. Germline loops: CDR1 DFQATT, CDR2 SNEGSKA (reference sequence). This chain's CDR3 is CSARDRVGNTEAFF.

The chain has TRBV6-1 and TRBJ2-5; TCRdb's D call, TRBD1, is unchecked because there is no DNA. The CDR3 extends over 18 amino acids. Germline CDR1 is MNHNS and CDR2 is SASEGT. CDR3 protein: CASRHRTGAFFEEETQYF.

CDR3 loop: CSVGGLAGAVDTQYF. V gene TRBV29-1 combines with J gene TRBJ2-3; TCRdb outputs TRBD2, but without DNA this stays unchecked. The CDR3 sequence is 15 residues long. Germline V gene data show CDR1 as SQVTM and CDR2 as ANQGSEA.

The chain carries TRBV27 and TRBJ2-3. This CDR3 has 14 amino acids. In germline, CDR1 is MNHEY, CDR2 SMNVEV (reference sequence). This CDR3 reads CASSPLMFSDTQYF.

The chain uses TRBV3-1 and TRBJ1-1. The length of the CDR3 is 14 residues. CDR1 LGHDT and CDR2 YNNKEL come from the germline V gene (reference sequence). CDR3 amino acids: CASSQVSRDTEAFF. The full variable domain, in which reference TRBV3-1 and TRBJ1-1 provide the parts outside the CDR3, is DTAVSQTPKYLVTQMGNDKSIKCEQNLGHDTMYWYKQDSKKFLKIMFSYNNKELIINETVPNRFSPKSPDKAHLNLHINSLELGDSAVYFCASSQVSRDTEAFFGQGTRLTVV.

The CDR3 here is CASSLRDPDLVNEQFF. The chain joins TRBV28 to TRBJ2-1; as DNA is missing, the TRBD1 call by TCRdb cannot be tested. The CDR3 length is 16 residues. Germline values: CDR1 MDHEN, CDR2 SYDVKM.

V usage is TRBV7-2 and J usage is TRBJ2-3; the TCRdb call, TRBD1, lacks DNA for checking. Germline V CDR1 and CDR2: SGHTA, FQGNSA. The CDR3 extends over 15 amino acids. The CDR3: CASSRGRSNRDTQYF. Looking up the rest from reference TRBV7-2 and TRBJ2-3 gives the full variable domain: GAGVSQSPSNKVTEKGKDVELRCDPISGHTALYWYRQSLGQGLEFLIYFQGNSAPDKSGLPSDRFSAERTGGSVSTLTIQRTQQEDSAVYLCASSRGRSNRDTQYFGPGTRLTVL.

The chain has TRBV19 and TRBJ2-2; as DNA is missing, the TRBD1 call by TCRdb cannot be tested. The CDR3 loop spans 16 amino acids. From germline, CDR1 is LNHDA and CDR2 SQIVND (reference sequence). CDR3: CASSIDHNRGAGELFF.

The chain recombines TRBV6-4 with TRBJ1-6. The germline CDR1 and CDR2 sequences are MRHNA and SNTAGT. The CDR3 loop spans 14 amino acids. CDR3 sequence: CASSAKWGNSPLHF.